This entry lists 15 T cell receptor beta chains sequenced from one sample in a study of T cells after posttransplantation cyclophosphamide. Only in-frame clones appear in the TCRdb table, and some are missing; sequencing was by immunoSEQ multiplex PCR. The profile shows under 40,000 clones, roughly 90% of them singletons. Cells defined as naive were viable CD3+CD4+ or CD3+CD8+ and CCR7+CD45RA+CD45RO-CD95-CD27+CD28+. Sequencing was performed on naive CD4+ T cells sorted from blood. Receptors were obtained from a man younger than 45 in good health and a related stem cell transplant donor.

The chain recombines TRBV5-1 with TRBJ2-7; D might be TRBD2 (5 bases). Germline V gives CDR1 SGHRS, CDR2 YFSETQ. Trimming left V 0 bases short and J 2 bases short, with 18 bases between. The CDR3 totals 17 residues. The DNA for the CDR3 is TGCGCCAGCAGCTTGGGGCCCCGGGGATCCGAGACCTACGAGCAGTACTTC. Translated: CASSLGPRGSETYEQYF.

The chain couples TRBV7-2 to TRBJ1-3; 7 nucleotides line up with TRBD1. The CDR3 extends over 16 amino acids. V lost 7 bases and J lost 0; bases outside the gene matches: 9. The germline gives CDR1 SGHTA, CDR2 FQGNSA. CDR3 amino acids: CASTRTGLNSGNTIYF. The CDR3 nucleotides read TGTGCCAGCACCAGGACAGGCCTAAACTCTGGAAACACCATATATTTT.

This sequence joins TRBV7-3 and TRBJ2-5, with a tentative D call TRBD1 (6 bases). Germline values: CDR1 SGHTA, CDR2 FQGTGA. Trimming shortened V by 5 bases and J by 5 bases, and 21 bases separated the two germline ends. The CDR3 is 16 amino acids. CDR3 amino acids: CASSPDSSRGLETQYF. The CDR3 DNA reads TGTGCCAGCAGCCCCGACTCGAGCAGGGGCCTGGAGACCCAGTACTTC.

The gene calls are TRBV7-2 and TRBJ1-4; 8 bases fit TRBD1. With 5 bases clipped from V and 7 bases from J, the junction kept 9 bases outside the gene matches. Germline V lookup: CDR1 SGHTA, CDR2 FQGNSA. CDR3 length equals 15 residues. The CDR3 DNA is TGTGCCAGCAGCCCCGGACAGGGATTTAGTGAAAAACTGTTTTTT. This codes for CASSPGQGFSEKLFF.

This clone was seen just once. J is TRBJ2-7 and V is TRBV5-1, with D possibly matching TRBD1 (6 bases). V lost 2 bases and J lost 5, with 14 bases in between. Germline values: CDR1 SGHRS, CDR2 YFSETQ. This CDR3 is 14 amino acids long. The CDR3 protein is CASSLGGRGDEQYF. CDR3 DNA sequence: TGCGCCAGCAGCTTAGGCGGCAGGGGCGACGAGCAGTACTTC.

The genes are TRBV5-6 and TRBJ2-3; D remains unclear. V was cut by 2 bases and J by 3 bases, with 10 bases left in between. CDR3 length: 14 residues. Germline V gene lookup returns CDR1 SGHDT and CDR2 YYEEEE. CDR3 DNA sequence: TGTGCCAGCAGCTTCCCTAAAGAGACAGATACGCAGTATTTT. Protein: CASSFPKETDTQYF. The whole variable domain, filled in from reference TRBV5-6 and TRBJ2-3, reads DAGVTQSPTHLIKTRGQQVTLRCSPKSGHDTVSWYQQALGQGPQFIFQYYEEEERQRGNFPDRFSGHQFPNYSSELNVNALLLGDSALYLCASSFPKETDTQYFGPGTRLTVL.

The CDR3 region is CASGLAGPSGNEQYF. The CDR3 DNA reads TGTGCTAGTGGTTTGGCAGGCCCCTCGGGAAACGAGCAGTACTTC. This chain links TRBV12-5 with TRBJ2-7, with TRBD2 as a possible D gene (5 bases). Trimming pared 1 base from V and 5 bases from J, leaving 15 bases between. The CDR3 covers 15 residues. CDR1 and CDR2 (germline): LGHNT, FRNRAP.

The CDR3 loop is CASSPPGQGYEQYF. In DNA, the CDR3 is TGTGCCAGCAGCCCCCCGGGACAGGGGTACGAGCAGTACTTC. This sequence joins TRBV9 and TRBJ2-7; 10 bases agree with TRBD1. Germline loops: CDR1 SGDLS, CDR2 YYNGEE. The CDR3 loop spans 14 amino acids. V was clipped by 4 bases and J by 4 bases; unmatched bases: 5.

The V call is TRBV21-1, the J call TRBJ2-7; the table's D call TRBD1 went unverified against the DNA. TRBV21-1 is a documented pseudogene. CDR3 length equals 13 residues. The CDR3 DNA follows: TGTGCCAGCAGCAGCGGGACAGGGTCCGAGCAGTACTTC. Protein: CASSSGTGSEQYF.

The V call is TRBV19, the J call TRBJ1-1, with 7 bases lining up with TRBD1. The V segment lost 1 base and the J segment 1 base; nucleotides outside the gene matches: 3. The germline V gene has CDR1 LNHDA and CDR2 SQIVND (reference sequence). This CDR3 has 15 residues. The CDR3 DNA sequence: TGTGCCAGTAGTATAGTCAACAGGGGGAACACTGAAGCTTTCTTT. Translated: CASSIVNRGNTEAFF.

This clone came up once. This sequence joins TRBV19 and TRBJ2-7; D perhaps matches TRBD1 (5 bases). With 5 bases removed from V and 2 bases from J, the gap between germline ends came to 22 bases. Germline V gives CDR1 LNHDA, CDR2 SQIVND (reference sequence). The CDR3 length is 17 residues. CDR3 protein: CASSPQMRTLQTYEQYF. CDR3 DNA: TGTGCCAGTAGTCCTCAGATGAGGACACTACAAACCTACGAGCAGTACTTC.

The J gene is TRBJ1-1, the V gene TRBV28, with TRBD1 identical over 9 bases. This CDR3 comprises 14 residues. The germline CDR1 and CDR2 sequences are MDHEN and SYDVKM. The ends lost 6 bases at V and 3 bases at J; junction bases unmatched: 5. CDR3 DNA sequence: TGTGCCAGCAGACCACAGGGGGCTGACACTGAAGCTTTCTTT. Amino acids: CASRPQGADTEAFF.

The chain combines TRBV6-1 with TRBJ2-5; TRBD1 is a possible D gene (5 bases). The DNA matches TRBJ2-7 better at its end, which makes the J call doubtful. CDR3 length: 14 amino acids. Looked up from germline, CDR1 is MNHNS and CDR2 is SASEGT. DNA of the CDR3: TGTGCCAGCAGTGACAGGGCAGGGCCCTACGAGCAGTACTTC. This encodes CASSDRAGPYEQYF.

This clone was picked up one time. The rearrangement joins TRBV19 to TRBJ2-7, with 7 nucleotides matching TRBD2. The germline CDR1 and CDR2 sequences are LNHDA and SQIVND (reference sequence). V gave up 5 bases and J gave up 0 bases; unmatched junction bases: 16. CDR3 size: 18 residues. CDR3 in amino acids: CASSPLAGVPLSSYEQYF. The CDR3 DNA reads TGTGCCAGTAGTCCGCTGGCGGGGGTCCCCTTAAGCTCCTACGAGCAGTACTTC.

The chain links TRBV5-4 to TRBJ2-7, with 8 bases aligning to TRBD2. The V and J ends lost 4 bases and 2 bases, in that order; junction bases with no gene match: 5. The CDR3 runs 14 residues. Germline-derived CDR1 and CDR2 are SGHNT and YYREEE (reference sequence). CDR3 in DNA: TGTGCCAGCAGCCCCGGGACTAGACCCTACGAGCAGTACTTC. It is translated as CASSPGTRPYEQYF.